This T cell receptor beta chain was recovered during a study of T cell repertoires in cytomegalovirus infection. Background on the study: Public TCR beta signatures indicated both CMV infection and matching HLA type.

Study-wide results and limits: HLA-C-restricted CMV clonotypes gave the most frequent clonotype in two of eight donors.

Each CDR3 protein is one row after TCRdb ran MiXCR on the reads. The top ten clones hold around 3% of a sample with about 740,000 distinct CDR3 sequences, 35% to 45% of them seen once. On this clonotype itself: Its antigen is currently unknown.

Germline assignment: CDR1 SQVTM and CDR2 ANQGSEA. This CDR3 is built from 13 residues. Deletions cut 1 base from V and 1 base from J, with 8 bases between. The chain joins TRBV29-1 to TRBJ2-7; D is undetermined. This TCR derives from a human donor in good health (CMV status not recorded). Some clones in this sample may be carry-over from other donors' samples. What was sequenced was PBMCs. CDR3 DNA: TGCAGCGTTGAAGTTTCCGATTCCTACGAGCAGTACTTC. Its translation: CSVEVSDSYEQYF.